This TCR beta chain comes out of a study of CD8+CD57+ T cells in acquired aplastic anemia. TCR beta VDJ combinations and CDR3 sequences were profiled from genomic DNA. One entry per CDR3 protein results from TCRdb running MiXCR on the reads. The table lists some 140,000 distinct CDR3 sequences, approximately 52% of them singletons. The CDR3 has 17 amino acids. Looked up from germline, CDR1 is KGHDR and CDR2 is SFDVKD. V gave up 2 bases and J gave up 6 bases; unmatched junction bases: 11. Patients selected for sequencing had displayed CD8+CD57+ cell expansion by flow cytometry. The gene calls are TRBV24-1 and TRBJ2-3; TRBD2 aligns across 9 bases. This TCR was sampled from a human donor with aplastic anemia. Material for sequencing was sorted CD4+, CD8+, or CD8+CD57+ T cells (not recorded which) from PBMCs. This CDR3 reads CATSDSSGRGGRDTQYF. The CDR3 coding sequence is TGTGCCACCAGTGATTCGAGTGGGCGGGGGGGCCGTGATACGCAGTATTTT.